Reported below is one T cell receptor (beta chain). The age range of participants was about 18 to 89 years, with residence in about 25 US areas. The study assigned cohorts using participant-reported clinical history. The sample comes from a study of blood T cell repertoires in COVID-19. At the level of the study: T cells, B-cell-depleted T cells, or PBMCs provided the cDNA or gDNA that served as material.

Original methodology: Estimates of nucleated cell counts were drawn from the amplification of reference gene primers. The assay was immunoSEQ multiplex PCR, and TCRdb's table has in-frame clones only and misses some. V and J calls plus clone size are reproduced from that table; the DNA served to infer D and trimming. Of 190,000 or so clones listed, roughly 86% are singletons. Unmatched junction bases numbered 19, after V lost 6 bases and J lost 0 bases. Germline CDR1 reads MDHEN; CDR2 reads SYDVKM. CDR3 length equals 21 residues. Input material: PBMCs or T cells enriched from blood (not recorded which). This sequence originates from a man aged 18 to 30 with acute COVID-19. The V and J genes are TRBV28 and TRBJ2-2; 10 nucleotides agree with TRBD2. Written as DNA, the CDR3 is TGTGCCAGCAGACGACTGTCCCTGAAAAGAGCGGGAGGGCCGAACACCGGGGAGCTGTTTTTT. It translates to CASRRLSLKRAGGPNTGELFF.